This T cell receptor (beta chain) came from a study of T cells in Graves' hyperthyroidism and ophthalmopathy. General study results and limits: The blood repertoire included most of the expanded thyroid clonotypes above 0.001.

TCR beta CDR3 region amplification was performed from RNA transcripts. An initial round of RT-PCR targeting the TCR CDR3 relied on the HTBI primer set. TCRdb passed the multiplex PCR reads through MiXCR, listing each CDR3 protein once. This sample has about 600,000 distinct CDR3 sequences, with about 14% found just once. This clonotype was found many times. What it binds is not known. In making diagnoses, clinical symptoms, serum thyroxine and TRAb, thyroid ultrasound and orbital computed tomography were all used. The sequenced material came from blood. The sequence was obtained from a woman between 50 and 59 years old with Graves' ophthalmopathy.

In DNA form, the CDR3 reads TGTGCCAGCAGTCCCGTCTCGGACACCGGGGAGCTGTTTTTT. It encodes CASSPVSDTGELFF. This sequence joins TRBV6-2 or TRBV6-3 and TRBJ2-2; D not certain. V was shortened by 5 bases and J by 3 bases, with 10 bases between the two germline ends. CDR1 is MNHEY and CDR2 is SVGEGT in the germline V gene. The CDR3 is 14 residues long.